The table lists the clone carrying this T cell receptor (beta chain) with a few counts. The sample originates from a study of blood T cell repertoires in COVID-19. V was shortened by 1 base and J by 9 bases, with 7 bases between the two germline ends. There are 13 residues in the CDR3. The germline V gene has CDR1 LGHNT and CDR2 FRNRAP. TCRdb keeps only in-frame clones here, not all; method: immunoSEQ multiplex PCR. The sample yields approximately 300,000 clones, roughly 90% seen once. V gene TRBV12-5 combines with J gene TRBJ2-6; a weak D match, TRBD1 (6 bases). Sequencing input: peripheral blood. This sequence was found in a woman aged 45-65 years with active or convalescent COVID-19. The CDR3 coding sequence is TGTGCTAGTGGTTTGGAACAGGGCAACGTCCTGACTTTC. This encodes CASGLEQGNVLTF.